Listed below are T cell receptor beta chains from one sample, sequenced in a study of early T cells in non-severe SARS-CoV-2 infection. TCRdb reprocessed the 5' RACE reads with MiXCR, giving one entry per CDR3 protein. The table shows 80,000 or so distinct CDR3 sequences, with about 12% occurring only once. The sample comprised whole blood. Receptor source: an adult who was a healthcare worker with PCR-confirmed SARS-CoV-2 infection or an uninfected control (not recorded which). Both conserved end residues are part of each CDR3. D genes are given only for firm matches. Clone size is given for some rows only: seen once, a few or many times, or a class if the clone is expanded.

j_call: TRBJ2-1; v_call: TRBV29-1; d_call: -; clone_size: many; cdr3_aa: CSVEDLAGSEQFF; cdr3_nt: TGCAGCGTTGAAGATCTGGCGGGGTCCGAGCAGTTCTTC
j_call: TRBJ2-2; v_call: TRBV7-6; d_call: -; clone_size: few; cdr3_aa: CASSFQLTETGELFF; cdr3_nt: TGTGCCAGCAGCTTTCAATTGACGGAAACCGGGGAGCTGTTTTTT
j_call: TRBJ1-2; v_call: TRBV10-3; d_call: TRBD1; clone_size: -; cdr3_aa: CAISGGTGQESGYGYTF; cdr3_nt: TGTGCCATCAGTGGAGGGACGGGACAGGAGAGCGGCTATGGCTACACCTTC
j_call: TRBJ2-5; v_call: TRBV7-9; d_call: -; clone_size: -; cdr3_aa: CASSFGQLGGETQYF; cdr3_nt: TGTGCCAGCAGCTTTGGACAGCTGGGGGGAGAGACCCAGTACTTC
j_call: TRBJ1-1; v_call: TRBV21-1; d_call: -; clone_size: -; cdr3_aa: CASGRAFF; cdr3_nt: TGTGCCAGCGGCAGGGCTTTCTTT
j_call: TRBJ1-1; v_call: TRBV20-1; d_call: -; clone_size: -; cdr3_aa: CSAPGTNEAFF; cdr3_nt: TGCAGTGCCCCTGGGACGAATGAAGCTTTCTTT
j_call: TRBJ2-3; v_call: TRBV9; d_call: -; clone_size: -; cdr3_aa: CASSVQSRGTDTQYF; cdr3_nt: TGTGCCAGCAGCGTGCAATCTAGGGGGACAGATACGCAGTATTTT
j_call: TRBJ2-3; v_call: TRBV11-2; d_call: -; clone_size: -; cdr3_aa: CASSLDPANTQYF; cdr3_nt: TGTGCCAGCAGCTTAGATCCGGCGAATACGCAGTATTTT
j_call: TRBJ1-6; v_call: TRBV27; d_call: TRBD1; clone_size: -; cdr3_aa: CASRDRNMKFYNSPLHF; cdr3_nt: TGTGCCAGCAGGGACAGGAATATGAAGTTCTATAATTCACCCCTCCACTTT
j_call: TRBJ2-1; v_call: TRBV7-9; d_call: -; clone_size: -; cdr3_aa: CASKPGDKLDNEQFF; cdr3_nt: TGTGCCAGCAAACCCGGGGACAAATTGGACAATGAGCAGTTCTTC
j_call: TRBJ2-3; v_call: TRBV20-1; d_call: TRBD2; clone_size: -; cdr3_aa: CSARAGTSGSPDTQYF; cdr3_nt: TGCAGTGCTAGAGCCGGGACTAGCGGGAGCCCCGATACGCAGTATTTT
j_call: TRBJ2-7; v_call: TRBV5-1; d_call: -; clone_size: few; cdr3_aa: CASSLSGAYEQYF; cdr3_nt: TGCGCCAGCAGCTTGTCAGGGGCCTACGAGCAGTACTTC
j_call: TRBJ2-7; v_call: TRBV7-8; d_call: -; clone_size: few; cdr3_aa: CASSTGNLAYEQYF; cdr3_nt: TGTGCCAGCTCTACCGGGAATTTAGCCTACGAGCAGTACTTC
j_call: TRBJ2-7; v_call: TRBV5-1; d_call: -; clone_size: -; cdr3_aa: CASSWGTARRDEQYF; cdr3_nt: TGCGCCAGCAGCTGGGGGACTGCCCGTCGCGACGAGCAGTACTTC
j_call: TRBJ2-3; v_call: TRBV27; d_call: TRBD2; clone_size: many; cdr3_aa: CASRPTPGTSGRARADTQYF; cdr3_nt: TGTGCCAGCAGGCCTACCCCCGGGACTAGCGGGAGGGCCCGAGCAGATACGCAGTATTTT
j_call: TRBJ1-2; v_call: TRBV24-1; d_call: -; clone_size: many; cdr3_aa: CATSVLANYGYTF; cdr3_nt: TGTGCCACCTCCGTTCTAGCTAACTATGGCTACACCTTC
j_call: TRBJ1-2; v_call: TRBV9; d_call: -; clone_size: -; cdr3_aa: CASSVDGRRNYGYTF; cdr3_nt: TGTGCCAGCAGCGTAGATGGGCGGAGGAACTATGGCTACACCTTC
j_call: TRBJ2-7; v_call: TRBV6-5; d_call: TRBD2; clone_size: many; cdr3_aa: CASSYRDYPYEQYF; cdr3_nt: TGTGCCAGCAGTTACCGGGACTATCCCTACGAGCAGTACTTC
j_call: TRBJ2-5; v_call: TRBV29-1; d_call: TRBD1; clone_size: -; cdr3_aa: CSAGQGIGETQYF; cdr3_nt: TGCAGCGCAGGACAGGGTATTGGGGAGACCCAGTACTTC
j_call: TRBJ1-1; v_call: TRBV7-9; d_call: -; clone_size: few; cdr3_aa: CASRLGDTEAFF; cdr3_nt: TGTGCCAGCAGGCTCGGAGATACTGAAGCTTTCTTT
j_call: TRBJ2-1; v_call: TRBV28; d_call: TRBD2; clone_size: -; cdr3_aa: CATRLAGRNEQFF; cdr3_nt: TGTGCCACCCGACTAGCGGGAAGAAATGAGCAGTTCTTC
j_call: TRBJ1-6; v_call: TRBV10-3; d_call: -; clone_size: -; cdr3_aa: CAIRGGTGSPLHF; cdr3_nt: TGTGCCATCAGAGGGGGTACTGGTTCACCCCTCCACTTT
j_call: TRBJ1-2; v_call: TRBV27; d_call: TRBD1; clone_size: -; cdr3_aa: CASSVKTGDFPYGYTF; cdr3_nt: TGTGCCAGCAGTGTAAAAACAGGGGACTTTCCCTATGGCTACACCTTC
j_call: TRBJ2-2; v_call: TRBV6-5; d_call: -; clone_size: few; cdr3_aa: CASRSGFTGELFF; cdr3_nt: TGTGCCAGCCGATCTGGCTTTACCGGGGAGCTGTTTTTT
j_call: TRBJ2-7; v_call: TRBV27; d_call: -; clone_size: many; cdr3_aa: CASSLNRGIPYEQYF; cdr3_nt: TGTGCCAGCAGTTTGAATAGGGGTATTCCCTACGAGCAGTACTTC
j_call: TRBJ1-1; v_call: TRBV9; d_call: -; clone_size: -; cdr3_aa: CASSVADVNTEAFF; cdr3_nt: TGTGCCAGCAGCGTAGCTGATGTGAACACTGAAGCTTTCTTT
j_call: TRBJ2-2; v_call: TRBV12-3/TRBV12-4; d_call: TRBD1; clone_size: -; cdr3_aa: CASPDRGAGELFF; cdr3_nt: TGTGCCAGCCCCGACAGGGGGGCCGGGGAGCTGTTTTTT
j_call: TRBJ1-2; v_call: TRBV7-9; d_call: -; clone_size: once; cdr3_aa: CASSLTSNGYTF; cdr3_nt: TGTGCCAGCAGCTTAACCAGTAATGGCTACACCTTC
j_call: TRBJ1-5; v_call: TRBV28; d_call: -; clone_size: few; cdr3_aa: CASRTNQPQHF; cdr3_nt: TGTGCCAGCAGGACAAATCAGCCCCAGCATTTT
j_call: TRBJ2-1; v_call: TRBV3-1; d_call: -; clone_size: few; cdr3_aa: CASSRSGWGNEQFF; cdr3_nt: TGTGCCAGCAGCCGCTCAGGCTGGGGCAATGAGCAGTTCTTC
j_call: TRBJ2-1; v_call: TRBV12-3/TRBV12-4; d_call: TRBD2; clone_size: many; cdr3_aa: CASSPGTSGRARKNEQFF; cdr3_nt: TGTGCCAGCAGTCCCGGGACTAGCGGGAGGGCCCGCAAAAATGAGCAGTTCTTC
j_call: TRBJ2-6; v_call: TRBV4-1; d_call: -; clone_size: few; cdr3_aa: CASSQLDTSGANVLTF; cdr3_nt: TGCGCCAGCAGCCAGTTGGACACCTCTGGGGCCAACGTCCTGACTTTC